The 5 T cell receptor beta chains presented below share a single source sample, sequenced in a study of blood T cells in healthy people across ages (dated by TCRdb to 2015 to 2017). The library was built by means of 5' RACE. Sequencing used an Illumina HiSeq 2500. The second PCR ran for about 6 to 12 cycles and used a J-beta primer mix along with a sample-barcoded 5' primer. The raw public reads went through TCRdb reprocessing: fastp at Q25, MiXCR clone calling, in-frame beta chains kept. Every CDR3 protein is listed once, alongside the most common genes and DNA of its rows. The sample has about 1 million distinct CDR3 sequences on record, 35% to 50% of them singletons. The top ten hold about 19% of the sample. The sequencing input was blood. The receptors come from a woman in her sixties in good health.

The chain has TRBV4-1 and TRBJ2-7; unclear D gene. Germline V gene data show CDR1 as MGHRA and CDR2 as YSYEKL. The ends were cut back, 4 bases at V and 5 bases at J, with 15 bases in the middle. This CDR3 region has 14 residues. CDR3 region: CASSLSSTGHEQYF. For the CDR3, the DNA is TGCGCCAGCAGCCTGTCCTCGACTGGACACGAGCAGTACTTC.

This clonotype has a handful of counts. This chain connects TRBV12-3 or TRBV12-4 to TRBJ2-7; TRBD2 is a possible D gene (6 bases). There are 16 residues in the CDR3. V lost 3 bases and J 2 bases, leaving 17 bases between the germline ends. CDR3: CASSFLAAGRPYEQYF. CDR3 in DNA: TGTGCCAGCAGTTTTCTTGCGGCGGGGCGCCCCTACGAGCAGTACTTC.

This clonotype was observed a few times. The rearrangement links TRBV10-3 to TRBJ2-3; 12 nucleotides match TRBD1. This CDR3 contains 18 residues. With 0 bases clipped from V and 7 bases from J, the junction kept 11 bases outside the gene matches. CDR1 and CDR2 from the germline V gene are ENHRY and SYGVKD. The CDR3 bases are TGTGCCATCAGTGAGTCCCCTCCGGGACAGGGGGCGCGCAATACGCAGTATTTT. As protein: CAISESPPGQGARNTQYF.

This clonotype was detected ten times or more. The chain carries TRBV20-1 and TRBJ1-2, with a weak D call TRBD1 (6 bases). There are 12 residues in the CDR3. CDR1 DFQATT and CDR2 SNEGSKA come from the germline V gene (reference sequence). The CDR3 coding sequence is TGCAGCGCGAGGGGGGCGGACTATGGCTACACCTTC. Protein: CSARGADYGYTF.

The chain carries TRBV2 and TRBJ1-6; possible D gene TRBD1, 6 bases. The length of the CDR3 is 15 residues. Germline lookup yields CDR1 SNHLY and CDR2 FYNNEI. Trimming took off 7 bases at V and 5 bases at J, with 15 bases between the two ends. CDR3 in amino acids: CASTRDIENNSPLHF. CDR3 sequence (DNA): TGTGCCAGCACCCGGGACATAGAGAATAATTCACCCCTCCACTTT.